This T cell receptor beta chain was captured in a study of shared clonotypes between healthy human individuals. Method: immunoSEQ multiplex PCR; TCRdb's copy keeps in-frame clones and lacks some. The table has 2,500,000 or so clones, around 92% seen once. The germline gives CDR1 SQVTM, CDR2 ANQGSEA. V lost 3 bases and J lost 2, with 20 bases in between. The CDR3 runs to 17 residues. This receptor was identified in a man aged 18-30 years in good health. Some clones in this sample may be carry-over from other donors' samples. The sample was naive CD4+ T cells from PBMCs. Sample subset: CD45RA+ positively selected. The gene calls are TRBV29-1 and TRBJ2-1; possible D gene TRBD2, 6 bases. The CDR3 coding sequence is TGCAGCGTTGAGGCTCTGGGGGGTAGGGGCCCCTACAATGAGCAGTTCTTC. Translating gives CSVEALGGRGPYNEQFF.